The 11 T cell receptor beta chains listed next were all sequenced from one sample in a study of T cell repertoires in cytomegalovirus infection. From the reads, TCRdb called clonotypes with MiXCR, one entry per CDR3 protein. The table has some 560,000 distinct CDR3 sequences, approximately 40% seen once. The antigens of these receptors remain unknown. The material was cultured PBMCs, obtained from culture after CMV antigen stimulation. Source of these receptors: a human donor in good health (CMV status not recorded). Some clones in this sample may be carry-over from other donors' samples.

This chain joins TRBV11-2 and TRBJ1-4; the D is unclear. Looked up from germline, CDR1 is SGHAT and CDR2 is FQNNGV. CDR3 size: 16 residues. V lost 5 bases, J lost 2 bases, and 15 bases lay in between. The CDR3 loop reads CASSLRIGGTNEKLFF. The DNA of the CDR3 is TGTGCCAGCAGCCTCAGGATCGGAGGGACTAATGAAAAACTGTTTTTT.

This clonotype was counted many times. This chain links TRBV7-2 with TRBJ2-2; 7 bases are shared with TRBD2. The CDR3 consists of 15 residues. Germline CDR1 SGHTA, CDR2 FQGNSA. With V trimmed by 7 bases and J by 4 bases, 9 bases remained unmatched. CDR3 protein: CASTNLAAFTGELFF. The CDR3 DNA is TGTGCCAGCACCAACCTAGCGGCCTTCACCGGGGAGCTGTTTTTT.

The V and J genes are TRBV5-4 and TRBJ1-1; D perhaps matches TRBD1 (5 bases). Trimming cost V 4 bases and J 1 base, with 17 bases left between them. The germline V gene encodes CDR1 SGHNT and CDR2 YYREEE (reference sequence). CDR3 length: 16 amino acids. DNA of the CDR3: TGTGCCAGCAGCCAGGGTCCCAGGCTCGAGAACACTGAAGCTTTCTTT. Its translation is CASSQGPRLENTEAFF.

The rearrangement links TRBV7-9 to TRBJ2-5; tentatively, D is TRBD2 (6 bases). V lost 7 bases, J lost 5 bases, and 23 bases lay in between. This CDR3 region has 16 residues. Germline V lookup: CDR1 SEHNR, CDR2 FQNEAQ (reference sequence). The CDR3 reads CASTEGKYGRGETQYF. In DNA, the CDR3 is TGTGCCAGCACTGAAGGAAAGTATGGACGGGGGGAGACCCAGTACTTC.

The V call is TRBV28, the J call TRBJ2-4, with TRBD2 matching 8 bases. The CDR3 length is 15 residues. Germline lookup yields CDR1 MDHEN and CDR2 SYDVKM. V was clipped by 11 bases and J by 5 bases; unmatched bases: 14. CDR3 amino acids: CAPPGGGIPENIQYF. DNA of the CDR3: TGTGCCCCCCCAGGCGGGGGGATCCCGGAAAACATTCAGTACTTC.

This clonotype showed up just a few times. This chain connects TRBV7-9 to TRBJ1-5; unclear D gene. The CDR3 has 12 residues. Between the trimmed V and J ends, which lost 5 bases and 4 bases, there was a span of 6 bases. CDR1 and CDR2 from the germline V gene are SEHNR and FQNEAQ (reference sequence). The CDR3 loop is CASSQSNQPQHF. CDR3 DNA sequence: TGTGCCAGCAGCCAGTCAAATCAGCCCCAGCATTTT.

The chain couples TRBV4-1 to TRBJ2-1; D not certain. The CDR3 extends over 14 amino acids. Germline values: CDR1 MGHRA, CDR2 YSYEKL. V lost 4 bases, J lost 3 bases, and 10 bases lay in between. This CDR3 reads CASSRLDDYNEQFF. DNA for the CDR3: TGCGCCAGCAGCCGTCTCGACGACTACAATGAGCAGTTCTTC.

A few counts support this clonotype. This chain links TRBV19 with TRBJ2-1; D remains ambiguous. V was trimmed by 0 bases and J by 8 bases, leaving 11 bases between them. Germline V gene lookup returns CDR1 LNHDA and CDR2 SQIVND (reference sequence). The CDR3 spans 14 residues. The DNA of the CDR3 is TGTGCCAGTAGTATAGATACCCCCCTGGATGAGCAGTTCTTC. It translates to CASSIDTPLDEQFF.

This clonotype was counted a single time. The rearrangement joins TRBV6-2 or TRBV6-3 to TRBJ1-5, with 8 bases matching TRBD1. Germline lookup yields CDR1 MNHEY and CDR2 SVGEGT. The V and J ends lost 8 bases and 1 base, in that order; junction bases with no gene match: 4. The length of the CDR3 is 14 residues. As DNA, the CDR3 is TGTGCCAGCTTGGACAGGGTAAGCAATCAGCCCCAGCATTTT. It encodes CASLDRVSNQPQHF.

The chain employs TRBV19 and TRBJ1-2; D is unresolved. The germline CDR1 and CDR2 sequences are LNHDA and SQIVND (reference sequence). The V end lost 6 bases, the J end lost 0 bases, and 14 bases lay between the germline ends. This CDR3 is built from 15 residues. The CDR3 region is CASSRTWTTNYGYTF. In nucleotides, the CDR3 is TGTGCCAGTAGCCGAACGTGGACGACTAACTATGGCTACACCTTC.

The chain recombines TRBV7-9 with TRBJ1-4, with TRBD1 as a possible D gene (6 bases). This CDR3 region has 19 residues. Looked up from germline, CDR1 is SEHNR and CDR2 is FQNEAQ (reference sequence). Trimming removed 4 bases at V and 0 bases at J, with 21 bases between. In nucleotides, the CDR3 is TGTGCCAGCAGCTCCTCGGGGGGCCCGGAGACTCCAACTAATGAAAAACTGTTTTTT. It specifies CASSSSGGPETPTNEKLFF.